This TCR beta chain was recorded in a study of blood T cells in healthy people across ages. Using a J-beta primer mix together with a sample-barcoded 5' primer, a second PCR was run for roughly 6 to 12 cycles. TCRdb reanalysed the 5' RACE reads using MiXCR and keeps one entry per CDR3 protein. In the table there are about 280,000 distinct CDR3 sequences, roughly 27% of which are singletons. Whenever a sample was processed, at least 6 million PBMCs were isolated. The receptor was derived from a woman aged 70 to 79 in good health. The sequenced sample consisted of blood.

The CDR3 DNA reads TGTGCCAGCAGCTTAGGGAGCGGTCTCCAAGAGCAGTACTTC. As protein: CASSLGSGLQEQYF. The V call is TRBV5-6, the J call TRBJ2-5; D is possibly TRBD2 (5 bases). CDR1 and CDR2 (germline): SGHDT, YYEEEE. Trimming shortened V by 2 bases and J by 11 bases, and 19 bases separated the two germline ends. This CDR3 region has 14 residues. Filled out from reference TRBV5-6 and TRBJ2-5, the complete variable domain reads DAGVTQSPTHLIKTRGQQVTLRCSPKSGHDTVSWYQQALGQGPQFIFQYYEEEERQRGNFPDRFSGHQFPNYSSELNVNALLLGDSALYLCASSLGSGLQEQYFGPGTRLLVL.